Listed below are T cell receptor beta chains from one sample, sequenced in a study of neurological immune-mediated disorders. TCRdb reprocessed the 5' RACE reads via MiXCR and lists one record per CDR3 protein. The data show 55,000 to 75,000 distinct CDR3 sequences, roughly an eighth seen once. The sequenced sample was PBMCs. These receptor sequences come from a woman aged 55-69 years with HTLV-1-associated myelopathy (HAM/TSP). Each CDR3 is given with its conserved first and last residue. D genes are given only for firm matches. Clone size is not always given. Where it is, it says once, few, many or a class for expanded clones.

size: many
D: NA
J: TRBJ2-2
V: TRBV15
CDR3: CATSSGPRGTGELFF
DNA: TGTGCCACCAGCAGTGGACCCCGGGGGACCGGGGAGCTGTTTTTT

size: many
D: TRBD1
J: TRBJ1-2
V: TRBV25-1
CDR3: CASSEWDSNFYGYTF
DNA: TGTGCCAGCAGTGAATGGGACAGCAACTTCTATGGCTACACCTTC

size: medium-sized
D: NA
J: TRBJ2-7
V: TRBV5-6
CDR3: CASSLGSLREAYEQYF
DNA: TGTGCCAGCAGCTTGGGGTCTCTACGAGAGGCCTACGAGCAGTACTTC

size: many
D: TRBD2
J: TRBJ2-3
V: TRBV29-1
CDR3: CSVGGTSGASTDTQYF
DNA: TGCAGCGTTGGAGGGACTAGCGGAGCATCCACAGATACGCAGTATTTT

size: many
D: NA
J: TRBJ2-1
V: TRBV12-3/TRBV12-4
CDR3: CASSILAPYNEQFF
DNA: TGTGCCAGCAGTATCCTAGCACCGTACAATGAGCAGTTCTTC

size: many
D: TRBD1
J: TRBJ1-5
V: TRBV10-3
CDR3: CAIRDRPNQPQHF
DNA: TGTGCCATCAGGGACAGGCCCAATCAGCCCCAGCATTTT

size: many
D: NA
J: TRBJ2-7
V: TRBV5-1
CDR3: CASRDRGPEYF
DNA: TGCGCCAGCAGGGACCGGGGCCCCGAGTACTTC

size: many
D: NA
J: TRBJ2-7
V: TRBV7-8
CDR3: CASSPSRGRYEQYF
DNA: TGTGCCAGCAGCCCCAGCCGGGGGCGCTACGAGCAGTACTTC

size: many
D: TRBD1
J: TRBJ1-5
V: TRBV7-9
CDR3: CASSARGDNQPQHF
DNA: TGTGCCAGCAGCGCCAGGGGGGACAATCAGCCCCAGCATTTT

size: NA
D: NA
J: TRBJ1-6
V: TRBV5-1
CDR3: CASSPTAGALTASSPLHF
DNA: TGCGCCAGCAGCCCAACAGCCGGGGCTCTCACGGCGAGTTCACCCCTCCACTTT

size: many
D: TRBD2
J: TRBJ2-2
V: TRBV4-3
CDR3: CASSQEWIAGGRTGELFF
DNA: TGCGCCAGCAGCCAAGAGTGGATAGCGGGGGGGCGCACCGGGGAGCTGTTTTTT

size: many
D: TRBD2
J: TRBJ2-5
V: TRBV20-1
CDR3: CSAWGGETQYF
DNA: TGCAGTGCTTGGGGGGGAGAGACCCAGTACTTC

size: many
D: NA
J: TRBJ2-1
V: TRBV24-1
CDR3: CATSDSHWASEQFF
DNA: TGTGCCACCAGTGATTCTCATTGGGCAAGTGAGCAGTTCTTC

size: many
D: NA
J: TRBJ2-7
V: TRBV5-1
CDR3: CASSLQKSYEQYF
DNA: TGCGCCAGCAGCTTGCAAAAGTCCTACGAGCAGTACTTC

size: many
D: TRBD1
J: TRBJ1-2
V: TRBV7-9
CDR3: CASSPDTGGGKTDGYTF
DNA: TGTGCCAGCAGCCCAGATACAGGGGGCGGAAAAACAGATGGCTACACCTTC

size: many
D: TRBD2
J: TRBJ2-1
V: TRBV20-1
CDR3: CSARDLGSGSYFF
DNA: TGCAGTGCTAGAGATCTGGGCAGCGGGAGCTACTTCTTC

size: many
D: NA
J: TRBJ2-2
V: TRBV5-1
CDR3: CASSSTWGRGTGELFF
DNA: TGCGCCAGCAGCTCGACCTGGGGCAGGGGCACCGGGGAGCTGTTTTTT

size: many
D: TRBD1
J: TRBJ1-1
V: TRBV11-2
CDR3: CASSLGGQGNNKAFF
DNA: TGTGCCAGCAGCTTAGGGGGACAGGGAAACAACAAAGCTTTCTTT

size: many
D: TRBD1
J: TRBJ1-2
V: TRBV27
CDR3: CASSFGQGSSGYTF
DNA: TGTGCCAGCAGTTTCGGACAGGGATCAAGTGGCTACACCTTC

size: many
D: TRBD1
J: TRBJ2-2
V: TRBV5-1
CDR3: CASRRDRGDITGELFF
DNA: TGCGCCAGCAGGCGGGACAGGGGTGATATCACCGGGGAGCTGTTTTTT

size: many
D: NA
J: TRBJ2-1
V: TRBV12-3/TRBV12-4
CDR3: CASRSSGSYNEQFF
DNA: TGTGCCAGCAGGTCGAGCGGGTCCTACAATGAGCAGTTCTTC

size: many
D: NA
J: TRBJ2-3
V: TRBV5-1
CDR3: CASSLADGTDTQYF
DNA: TGCGCCAGCAGCTTAGCGGACGGCACAGATACGCAGTATTTT

size: many
D: TRBD2
J: TRBJ2-3
V: TRBV20-1
CDR3: CSASRGLAGLYF
DNA: TGCAGTGCTAGTAGGGGACTAGCGGGACTGTATTTT

size: many
D: TRBD1
J: TRBJ2-3
V: TRBV7-2
CDR3: CASSFPGGVGTDTQYF
DNA: TGTGCCAGCAGCTTTCCAGGGGGTGTTGGCACAGATACGCAGTATTTT

size: many
D: NA
J: TRBJ2-7
V: TRBV5-1
CDR3: CASRVGVSSYEQYF
DNA: TGCGCCAGCAGGGTTGGCGTGTCCTCCTACGAGCAGTACTTC

size: many
D: NA
J: TRBJ1-1
V: TRBV20-1
CDR3: CSAREVDTEAFF
DNA: TGCAGTGCTAGAGAGGTAGACACTGAAGCTTTCTTT

size: many
D: TRBD2
J: TRBJ2-1
V: TRBV7-2
CDR3: CASSLRWMGSGRDNEQFF
DNA: TGTGCCAGCAGCTTACGGTGGATGGGAAGCGGGAGGGACAATGAGCAGTTCTTC

size: many
D: TRBD2
J: TRBJ2-7
V: TRBV20-1
CDR3: CSAVPRASGGEQYF
DNA: TGCAGTGCCGTCCCGCGGGCTAGCGGGGGGGAGCAGTACTTC

size: many
D: NA
J: TRBJ1-3
V: TRBV27
CDR3: CASSRIWGNTIYF
DNA: TGTGCCAGCAGCCGGATATGGGGAAACACCATATATTTT

size: many
D: NA
J: TRBJ2-1
V: TRBV2
CDR3: CASSGDHSAGNEQFF
DNA: TGTGCCAGCAGTGGGGACCACAGTGCTGGGAATGAGCAGTTCTTC

size: many
D: TRBD1
J: TRBJ2-1
V: TRBV10-3
CDR3: CAISESQGATYNEQFF
DNA: TGTGCCATCAGTGAGTCTCAGGGGGCCACCTACAATGAGCAGTTCTTC

size: many
D: TRBD2
J: TRBJ2-3
V: TRBV5-1
CDR3: CASSSGGTDTQYF
DNA: TGCGCCAGCAGCTCGGGAGGGACAGATACGCAGTATTTT

size: many
D: NA
J: TRBJ1-5
V: TRBV12-3/TRBV12-4
CDR3: CASSLSDNQPQHF
DNA: TGTGCCAGCAGTTTGAGTGACAATCAGCCCCAGCATTTT

size: many
D: NA
J: TRBJ1-2
V: TRBV27
CDR3: CASSLSPPNYGYTF
DNA: TGTGCCAGCAGTCTCAGTCCCCCCAACTATGGCTACACCTTC

size: NA
D: NA
J: TRBJ2-1
V: TRBV4-1
CDR3: CASSLQPKGLTNEQFF
DNA: TGCGCCAGCAGCCTCCAACCCAAGGGACTTACGAATGAGCAGTTCTTC

size: many
D: NA
J: TRBJ2-7
V: TRBV20-1
CDR3: CSALLGGGVGEQYF
DNA: TGCAGTGCCCTCCTGGGAGGGGGAGTAGGTGAGCAGTACTTC

size: medium-sized
D: TRBD1
J: TRBJ2-3
V: TRBV5-1
CDR3: CASSSQGDIDTQYF
DNA: TGCGCCAGCAGCTCCCAGGGGGACATAGATACGCAGTATTTT

size: many
D: NA
J: TRBJ2-1
V: TRBV15
CDR3: CATSPSGAVGENEQFF
DNA: TGTGCCACCAGCCCCTCCGGGGCGGTTGGAGAAAATGAGCAGTTCTTC

size: many
D: NA
J: TRBJ2-1
V: TRBV5-1
CDR3: CASSPMDSYNEQFF
DNA: TGCGCCAGCAGCCCAATGGACTCCTACAATGAGCAGTTCTTC

size: many
D: TRBD1
J: TRBJ2-2
V: TRBV7-2
CDR3: CASSLAPRGMFTGELFF
DNA: TGTGCCAGCAGCTTAGCTCCCAGGGGGATGTTCACCGGGGAGCTGTTTTTT

size: once
D: NA
J: TRBJ1-1
V: TRBV5-1
CDR3: CASSLDIQGTEAFF
DNA: TGCGCCAGCAGCTTAGATATCCAGGGGACAGAAGCTTTCTTT

size: many
D: NA
J: TRBJ2-7
V: TRBV2
CDR3: CASSEEVDSYEQYF
DNA: TGTGCCAGCAGTGAAGAAGTTGACTCCTACGAGCAGTACTTC

size: NA
D: NA
J: TRBJ2-3
V: TRBV7-2
CDR3: CASSKGLPGGTDTQYF
DNA: TGTGCCAGCAGCAAGGGCCTTCCGGGGGGCACAGATACGCAGTATTTT

size: many
D: NA
J: TRBJ2-7
V: TRBV15
CDR3: CATSRVRRPGATEQYF
DNA: TGTGCCACCAGCAGAGTACGGAGGCCTGGAGCGACCGAGCAGTACTTC

size: medium-sized
D: TRBD2
J: TRBJ2-7
V: TRBV10-3
CDR3: CAISDIGTSGQNLYEQYF
DNA: TGTGCCATCAGTGATATTGGGACTAGCGGGCAGAACCTCTACGAGCAGTACTTC

size: many
D: NA
J: TRBJ2-1
V: TRBV20-1
CDR3: CSATGTQSLNNEQFF
DNA: TGCAGTGCAACCGGGACACAATCCCTCAACAATGAGCAGTTCTTC

size: many
D: TRBD1
J: TRBJ2-1
V: TRBV5-6
CDR3: CASSLPGTENNEQFF
DNA: TGTGCCAGCAGCCTCCCCGGGACAGAGAACAATGAGCAGTTCTTC

size: many
D: TRBD1
J: TRBJ1-1
V: TRBV5-1
CDR3: CASSLVTGGMNTEAFF
DNA: TGCGCCAGCAGCTTGGTGACAGGGGGCATGAACACTGAAGCTTTCTTT